The rows below give T cell receptor beta chains drawn from one sample of a study of cytomegalovirus exposure and HLA in healthy donors. TCRdb's table, derived via immunoSEQ multiplex PCR, lists solely in-frame clones and lacks some. In the table there are 250,000 to 400,000 clones, over 75% of which are singletons. The sample comprised PBMCs. The source is a man aged 30-40 years in good health and CMV-seronegative. Each CDR3 is given with its conserved first and last residue. A D gene is named only where the DNA matches it firmly. The size entry is marked missing in some rows and otherwise reads once, few, many or a size class.

v_gene: TRBV19; abundance: .; j_gene: TRBJ2-4; d_gene: .; CDR3aa: CASSINRMLAKNIQYF; CDR3nt: TGTGCCAGTAGTATAAACAGGATGCTAGCCAAAAACATTCAGTACTTC
v_gene: TRBV6-5; abundance: .; j_gene: TRBJ1-5; d_gene: TRBD1; CDR3aa: CASTPDRSVNQPQHF; CDR3nt: TGTGCCAGCACCCCGGACAGGTCCGTCAATCAGCCCCAGCATTTT
v_gene: TRBV5-4; abundance: .; j_gene: TRBJ1-1; d_gene: TRBD1; CDR3aa: CASRNRGQGTEAFF; CDR3nt: TGTGCCAGCAGGAACAGGGGCCAGGGAACTGAAGCTTTCTTT
v_gene: TRBV18; abundance: .; j_gene: TRBJ2-7; d_gene: TRBD1; CDR3aa: CASSPLRTGGEQYF; CDR3nt: TGTGCCAGCTCACCACTCCGGACAGGGGGCGAGCAGTACTTC
v_gene: TRBV6-5; abundance: .; j_gene: TRBJ2-7; d_gene: TRBD1; CDR3aa: CASSYSGTGFHEQYF; CDR3nt: TGTGCCAGCAGTTACTCCGGGACAGGGTTCCACGAGCAGTACTTC
v_gene: TRBV10-1; abundance: .; j_gene: TRBJ2-7; d_gene: .; CDR3aa: CASSITGLTGEQYF; CDR3nt: TGCGCCAGCAGTATCACAGGGTTGACGGGCGAGCAGTACTTC
v_gene: TRBV6-5; abundance: .; j_gene: TRBJ1-4; d_gene: .; CDR3aa: CASSPWEGGREKLFF; CDR3nt: TGTGCCAGCAGCCCCTGGGAGGGAGGGCGTGAAAAACTGTTTTTT
v_gene: TRBV10-3; abundance: .; j_gene: TRBJ2-2; d_gene: TRBD1; CDR3aa: CAIRAPIGTGKTGELFF; CDR3nt: TGTGCCATCAGAGCACCAATTGGGACAGGGAAAACCGGGGAGCTGTTTTTT
v_gene: TRBV5-5; abundance: few; j_gene: TRBJ1-5; d_gene: TRBD1; CDR3aa: CASSSDRANQPQHF; CDR3nt: TGTGCCAGCAGTTCCGACAGGGCCAATCAGCCCCAGCATTTT
v_gene: TRBV2; abundance: .; j_gene: TRBJ1-1; d_gene: TRBD1; CDR3aa: CASSRQGREAFF; CDR3nt: TGTGCCAGCAGCAGACAGGGCCGTGAAGCTTTCTTT
v_gene: TRBV11-2; abundance: once; j_gene: TRBJ2-7; d_gene: TRBD1; CDR3aa: CASSLGGQAYEQYF; CDR3nt: TGTGCCAGCAGCTTAGGGGGACAGGCCTACGAGCAGTACTTC
v_gene: TRBV2; abundance: few; j_gene: TRBJ2-4; d_gene: .; CDR3aa: CATGGLAKNIQYF; CDR3nt: TGTGCCACCGGAGGTCTAGCCAAAAACATTCAGTACTTC
v_gene: TRBV5-1; abundance: .; j_gene: TRBJ2-1; d_gene: .; CDR3aa: CASSLYNEQFF; CDR3nt: TGCGCCAGCAGTTTATACAATGAGCAGTTCTTC
v_gene: TRBV5-6; abundance: .; j_gene: TRBJ2-7; d_gene: .; CDR3aa: CASSLVGRGTAYEQYF; CDR3nt: TGTGCCAGCAGCTTGGTGGGGCGCGGGACAGCCTACGAGCAGTACTTC
v_gene: TRBV30; abundance: .; j_gene: TRBJ2-7; d_gene: .; CDR3aa: CAWSSGSYEQYF; CDR3nt: TGTGCCTGGAGTAGCGGCTCCTACGAGCAGTACTTC
v_gene: TRBV7-6; abundance: few; j_gene: TRBJ2-7; d_gene: .; CDR3aa: CASSLQGYEQYF; CDR3nt: TGTGCCAGCAGCTTGCAGGGCTACGAGCAGTACTTC
v_gene: TRBV7-9; abundance: .; j_gene: TRBJ1-2; d_gene: .; CDR3aa: CASSRQEFGYTF; CDR3nt: TGTGCCAGCAGCCGACAGGAATTTGGCTACACCTTC
v_gene: TRBV7-2; abundance: once; j_gene: TRBJ1-5; d_gene: .; CDR3aa: CASREDSNQPQHF; CDR3nt: TGTGCCAGCAGGGAGGACAGCAATCAGCCCCAGCATTTT
v_gene: TRBV6-1; abundance: .; j_gene: TRBJ2-7; d_gene: TRBD1; CDR3aa: CASTLTGGPGEQYF; CDR3nt: TGTGCCAGCACCCTGACAGGGGGGCCCGGCGAGCAGTACTTC